These 10 T cell receptor beta chains originate from one sample sequenced in a study of regulatory T cells in long-lasting Graves disease. Arm-PCR of CDR3 regions and iRepertoire HTBI primers were the basis on which TCR beta libraries were built. TCRdb re-called the multiplex PCR reads with MiXCR, one entry per CDR3 protein. The sample includes 400,000 to 500,000 distinct CDR3 sequences, around a fifth seen only once; the top ten take around 13%. The time point denotes: persistent/refractory GD, antithyroid drugs over 5 years with positive TRAb. The TCR library was made from RNA that had been extracted from PBMCs in TRIzol. The sample consisted of peripheral blood mononuclear cells (PBMCs), taken when the disease was refractory, from a patient treated with antithyroid drugs. Receptors originate from a female donor with Graves disease.

J is TRBJ1-2 and V is TRBV6-5; tentative D call: TRBD1 (6 bases). V lost 2 bases and J lost 7, with 14 bases in between. The CDR3 is made up of 14 amino acids. Per the germline V gene, CDR1 is MNHEY and CDR2 is SVGAGI. This CDR3 is CASSYVGGTSGYTF. The CDR3 region has the DNA TGTGCCAGCAGTTACGTGGGGGGCACCTCTGGCTACACCTTC.

This chain joins TRBV19 and TRBJ1-5; D unresolved. This CDR3 is built from 14 residues. Germline CDR1 is LNHDA and CDR2 is SQIVND (reference sequence). Trimming took 4 bases from V and 0 from J, leaving 7 bases between them. This CDR3 reads CASSRQNSNQPQHF. The CDR3 bases are TGTGCCAGTAGTAGACAAAATAGCAATCAGCCCCAGCATTTT.

V is TRBV11-2 and J is TRBJ2-7; possibly TRBD1 for D (5 bases). CDR1 SGHAT and CDR2 FQNNGV come from the germline V gene. With 5 bases removed from V and 5 bases from J, the gap between germline ends came to 16 bases. The CDR3 totals 14 residues. This CDR3 reads CASSQVRTLDEQYF. CDR3 DNA sequence: TGTGCCAGCAGCCAAGTTAGGACACTCGACGAGCAGTACTTC.

This clonotype was observed many times. The V gene is TRBV7-3, the J gene TRBJ1-2, with a possible D match to TRBD1 (6 bases). V lost 4 bases to trimming and J lost 7 bases, with 16 bases between them. Germline CDR1 is SGHTA and CDR2 is FQGTGA. This CDR3 is built from 14 residues. The CDR3 loop reads CASSSGTQSIGYTF. In DNA, the CDR3 is TGTGCCAGCAGCTCCGGGACACAATCTATTGGCTACACCTTC.

This clonotype was found many times. The CDR3 DNA sequence: TGTGCCAGCAGCTTAACTAGCGGGAGGGCCTACGAGCAGTACTTC. Translated, it gives CASSLTSGRAYEQYF. This sequence joins TRBV7-2 and TRBJ2-7, with 13 bases fitting TRBD2. The V segment lost 2 bases and the J segment 2 bases; nucleotides outside the gene matches: 0. The V gene's germline CDR1 is SGHTA and CDR2 FQGNSA. The CDR3 loop spans 15 amino acids.

The chain has TRBV27 and TRBJ2-2, with 8 bases lining up with TRBD2. The CDR3 loop spans 16 amino acids. The germline gives CDR1 MNHEY, CDR2 SMNVEV (reference sequence). With V trimmed by 4 bases and J by 5 bases, 9 bases remained unmatched. CDR3 region: CASSSPVGRGTGELFF. CDR3 DNA sequence: TGTGCCAGCAGTTCCCCGGTCGGGAGGGGTACCGGGGAGCTGTTTTTT.

This rearrangement joins TRBV6-1 to TRBJ1-6, with 7 bases aligning to TRBD1. The length of the CDR3 is 16 residues. CDR1 is MNHNS and CDR2 is SASEGT in the germline V gene. Trimming cost V 6 bases and J 4 bases; bases outside gene matches: 9. The CDR3 DNA reads TGTGCCAGCAGCCTTCGGGACAGAGAATATAATTCACCCCTCCACTTT. Translation: CASSLRDREYNSPLHF.

The sample holds many counts of this clonotype. This chain links TRBV12-3 or TRBV12-4 with TRBJ2-7; tentatively, D is TRBD2 (5 bases). V was clipped by 5 bases and J by 2 bases, with 7 bases between them. The CDR3 extends over 12 amino acids. CDR3: CASSGGPYEQYF. CDR3 in DNA: TGTGCCAGCAGTGGCGGGCCCTACGAGCAGTACTTC.

This clonotype was counted ten times or more. The chain links TRBV6-1 to TRBJ1-2; D is unclear. Trimming removed 6 bases at V and 0 bases at J, with 14 bases between. The CDR3 runs 15 residues. Germline assignment: CDR1 MNHNS and CDR2 SASEGT. The DNA for the CDR3 is TGTGCCAGCAGCGAGCTGATTACAGCTAACTATGGCTACACCTTC. It is translated as CASSELITANYGYTF.

This clonotype appeared many times. V is TRBV15 and J is TRBJ2-5, with no clear D. The V gene's germline CDR1 is LNHNV and CDR2 YYDKDF (reference sequence). The CDR3 loop spans 15 amino acids. Trimming cost V 4 bases and J 5 bases, with 17 bases left between them. Here the CDR3 reads CATSNTEAVGETQYF. The CDR3 nucleotides read TGTGCCACCAGCAACACTGAGGCGGTGGGGGAGACCCAGTACTTC.